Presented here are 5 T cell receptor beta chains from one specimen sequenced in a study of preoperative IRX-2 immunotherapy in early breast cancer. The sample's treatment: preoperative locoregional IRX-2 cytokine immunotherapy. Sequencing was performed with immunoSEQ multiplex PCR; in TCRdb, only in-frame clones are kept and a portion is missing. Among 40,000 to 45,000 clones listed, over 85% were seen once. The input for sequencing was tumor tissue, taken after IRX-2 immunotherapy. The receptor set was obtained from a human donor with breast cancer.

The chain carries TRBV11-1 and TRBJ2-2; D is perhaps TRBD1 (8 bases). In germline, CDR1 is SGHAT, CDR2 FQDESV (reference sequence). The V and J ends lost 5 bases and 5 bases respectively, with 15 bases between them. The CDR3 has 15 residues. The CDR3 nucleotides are TGTGCCAGCAGCCACCCACAGGGGGGGACCGGGGAGCTGTTTTTT. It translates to CASSHPQGGTGELFF.

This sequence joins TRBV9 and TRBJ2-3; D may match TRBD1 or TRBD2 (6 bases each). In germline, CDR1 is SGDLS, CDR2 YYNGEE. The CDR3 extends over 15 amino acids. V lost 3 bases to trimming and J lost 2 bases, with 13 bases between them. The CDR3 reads CASSARGDYTDTQYF. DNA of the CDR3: TGTGCCAGCAGCGCTAGGGGGGATTACACAGATACGCAGTATTTT.

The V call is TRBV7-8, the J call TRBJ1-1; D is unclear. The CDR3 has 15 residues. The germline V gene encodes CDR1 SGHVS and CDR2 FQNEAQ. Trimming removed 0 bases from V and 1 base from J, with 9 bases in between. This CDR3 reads CASSLARHRNTEAFF. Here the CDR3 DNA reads TGTGCCAGCAGCTTAGCGCGCCACCGGAACACTGAAGCTTTCTTT.

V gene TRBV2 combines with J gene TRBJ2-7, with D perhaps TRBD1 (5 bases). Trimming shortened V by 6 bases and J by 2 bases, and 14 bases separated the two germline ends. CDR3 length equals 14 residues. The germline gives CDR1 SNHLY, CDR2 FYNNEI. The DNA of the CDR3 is TGTGCCAGCAGGGAGAGACAGCTAGCCTACGAGCAGTACTTC. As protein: CASRERQLAYEQYF.

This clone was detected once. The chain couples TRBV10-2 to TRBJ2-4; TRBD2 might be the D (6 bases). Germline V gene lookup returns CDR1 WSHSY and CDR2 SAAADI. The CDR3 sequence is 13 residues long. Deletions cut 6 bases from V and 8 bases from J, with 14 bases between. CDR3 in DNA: TGCGCCAGCAGCGGGAGATTGTTGGACATTCAGTACTTC. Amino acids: CASSGRLLDIQYF.